The 21 T cell receptor beta chains listed next were all sequenced from one sample in a study of blood T cell repertoires in COVID-19. Produced via immunoSEQ multiplex PCR; TCRdb's table is partial and in-frame only. The sample consists of some 160,000 clones, about 86% of them appearing once. The sequencing input was peripheral blood. Source of these receptors: a woman in her seventies with acute or convalescent COVID-19.

The genes are TRBV6-5 and TRBJ1-1; D not certain. CDR3 size: 15 residues. Trimming stripped 5 bases from V and 4 bases from J, with 17 bases between. CDR1 is MNHEY, CDR2 SVGAGI, per germline. CDR3 sequence reads: CASSTRSLRATEAFF. The CDR3 bases are TGTGCCAGCAGTACCAGGTCTTTGAGGGCCACTGAAGCTTTCTTT.

The rearrangement links TRBV6-2 or TRBV6-3 to TRBJ2-1; a weak D match, TRBD1 (6 bases). There are 20 residues in the CDR3. Germline values: CDR1 MNHEY, CDR2 SVGEGT. Trimming left V 0 bases short and J 3 bases short, with 24 bases between. For the CDR3, the DNA is TGTGCCAGCAGTTACTCGCCACGTCGGGTAATGGGGGCCTACTACAATGAGCAGTTCTTC. Translated: CASSYSPRRVMGAYYNEQFF.

The rearrangement links TRBV28 to TRBJ2-1; 11 bases match TRBD2. This CDR3 region has 15 residues. V shed 2 bases and J 8 bases; nucleotides not matched to a gene: 5. Germline CDR1 is MDHEN and CDR2 is SYDVKM. The CDR3 nucleotides are TGTGCCAGCAGTTTAGGTAGCGGGAGGGCCCATGAGCAGTTCTTC. It translates to CASSLGSGRAHEQFF. Full variable domain (remainder filled in from reference TRBV28 and TRBJ2-1): DVKVTQSSRYLVKRTGEKVFLECVQDMDHENMFWYRQDPGLGLRLIYFSYDVKMKEKGDIPEGYSVSREKKERFSLILESASTNQTSMYLCASSLGSGRAHEQFFGPGTRLTVL.

The chain links TRBV11-3 to TRBJ2-2; 9 bases match TRBD1. Germline-derived CDR1 and CDR2 are SGHNT and YENEEA. With V trimmed by 6 bases and J by 2 bases, 4 bases remained unmatched. The CDR3 loop spans 15 amino acids. The CDR3 sequence: CASRLGQGNTGELFF. The CDR3 bases are TGTGCCAGCAGGCTGGGACAGGGTAACACCGGGGAGCTGTTTTTT. Full variable domain (remainder filled in from reference TRBV11-3 and TRBJ2-2): EAGVVQSPRYKIIEKKQPVAFWCNPISGHNTLYWYLQNLGQGPELLIRYENEEAVDDSQLPKDRFSAERLKGVDSTLKIQPAELGDSAVYLCASRLGQGNTGELFFGEGSRLTVL.

The chain recombines TRBV3-1 (or the pseudogene TRBV3-2) with TRBJ2-7; D uncertain. Germline lookup yields CDR1 LGHDT and CDR2 YNNKEL (reference sequence). This CDR3 is built from 14 residues. Trimming stripped 4 bases from V and 3 bases from J, with 13 bases between. CDR3 sequence reads: CASSPFGGHYEQYF. CDR3 in DNA: TGTGCCAGCAGCCCGTTTGGTGGCCACTACGAGCAGTACTTC.

The chain has TRBV5-1 and TRBJ2-3, with TRBD2 as a possible D gene (6 bases). This CDR3 spans 15 amino acids. Trimming took 5 bases from V and 4 from J, leaving 17 bases between them. CDR1 SGHRS and CDR2 YFSETQ come from the germline V gene. The CDR3 reads CASSEPKGGSDTQYF. The CDR3, as DNA: TGCGCCAGCAGTGAACCAAAAGGAGGGTCAGATACGCAGTATTTT.

Written as DNA, the CDR3 is TGCAGTGCTAGTTTTAAGGGGGTAGTCGCAGATACGCAGTATTTT. This sequence encodes CSASFKGVVADTQYF. The chain is built from TRBV20-1 and TRBJ2-3, with D tentatively TRBD1 (6 bases). Germline CDR1 DFQATT, CDR2 SNEGSKA (reference sequence). CDR3 length: 15 residues. The V and J ends lost 3 bases and 4 bases respectively, with 17 bases between them.

V and J are TRBV5-1 and TRBJ2-1, with 12 bases identical to TRBD1. This CDR3 spans 16 amino acids. Germline CDR1 is SGHRS and CDR2 is YFSETQ. V shed 4 bases and J 5 bases; nucleotides not matched to a gene: 7. The CDR3 reads CASSPGGTGGNNEQFF. CDR3 sequence (DNA): TGCGCCAGCAGCCCCGGAGGGACAGGGGGCAACAATGAGCAGTTCTTC.

The V gene is TRBV27, the J gene TRBJ2-5, with 10 bases matching TRBD2. The CDR3 is made up of 14 amino acids. Looked up from germline, CDR1 is MNHEY and CDR2 is SMNVEV (reference sequence). The J segment lost 5 bases and the V segment lost 4 bases, leaving 4 bases of the junction unmatched. The CDR3 protein is CASSSSGSGETQYF. The CDR3 region has the DNA TGTGCCAGCAGTTCTAGCGGGAGTGGGGAGACCCAGTACTTC.

The CDR3 protein is CASSHGTSGSPTYEQYF. DNA of the CDR3: TGTGCCAGCAGCCACGGGACTAGCGGGAGTCCTACCTACGAGCAGTACTTC. The chain combines TRBV9 with TRBJ2-7, with TRBD2 matching over 14 bases. Germline CDR1 SGDLS, CDR2 YYNGEE. CDR3 length equals 17 residues. Trimming cost V 4 bases and J 2 bases; bases outside gene matches: 8. Looking up the rest from reference TRBV9 and TRBJ2-7 gives the full variable domain: DSGVTQTPKHLITATGQRVTLRCSPRSGDLSVYWYQQSLDQGLQFLIQYYNGEERAKGNILERFSAQQFPDLHSELNLSSLELGDSALYFCASSHGTSGSPTYEQYFGPGTRLTVT.

The chain is built from TRBV5-8 and TRBJ2-1, with 7 bases fitting TRBD1. CDR1 SGHTS and CDR2 YDEGEE come from the germline V gene. The CDR3 covers 16 residues. V shed 0 bases and J 2 bases; nucleotides not matched to a gene: 5. The CDR3 sequence: CASSLGDRLAYNEQFF. Written as DNA, the CDR3 is TGTGCCAGCAGCTTGGGGGACAGACTCGCCTACAATGAGCAGTTCTTC.

The chain recombines TRBV9 with TRBJ1-2; D may be TRBD1 (6 bases). Germline V gene sequence: CDR1 SGDLS, CDR2 YYNGEE. V lost 0 bases and J lost 3, with 9 bases in between. The CDR3 runs to 14 residues. CDR3 sequence (DNA): TGTGCCAGCAGCGTAGGGAGGACAGACTATGGCTACACCTTC. Translation: CASSVGRTDYGYTF. Together with reference TRBV9 and TRBJ1-2, the CDR3 gives the full variable domain: DSGVTQTPKHLITATGQRVTLRCSPRSGDLSVYWYQQSLDQGLQFLIQYYNGEERAKGNILERFSAQQFPDLHSELNLSSLELGDSALYFCASSVGRTDYGYTFGSGTRLTVV.

This chain uses TRBV7-9 with TRBJ1-5; D call uncertain. The CDR3 runs 13 residues. The germline V and J ends were trimmed by 3 bases and 5 bases, with 8 bases remaining between them. CDR1 and CDR2 (germline): SEHNR, FQNEAQ (reference sequence). The DNA of the CDR3 is TGTGCCAGCAGCTTGGGCAGTTATCAGCCCCAGCATTTT. It is translated as CASSLGSYQPQHF.

The chain combines TRBV5-1 with TRBJ2-7; 7 nucleotides align to TRBD1. CDR3 length equals 14 residues. Trimming removed 5 bases from V and 3 bases from J; junction bases left unmatched: 8. Germline V gives CDR1 SGHRS, CDR2 YFSETQ. CDR3: CASRGTVSNYEQYF. The CDR3, as DNA: TGCGCCAGCAGGGGGACAGTTTCTAACTACGAGCAGTACTTC. Based on the CDR3 plus reference TRBV5-1 and TRBJ2-7, the full variable domain is KAGVTQTPRYLIKTRGQQVTLSCSPISGHRSVSWYQQTPGQGLQFLFEYFSETQRNKGNFPGRFSGRQFSNSRSEMNVSTLELGDSALYLCASRGTVSNYEQYFGPGTRLTVT.

Only one count was recorded for this clone. This rearrangement joins TRBV6-1 to TRBJ1-5; no firm D call. The V end lost 0 bases, the J end lost 6 bases, and 6 bases lay between the germline ends. Per germline, CDR1 MNHNS and CDR2 SASEGT. The CDR3 covers 13 residues. CDR3 bases: TGTGCCAGCAGTGAAGCGGGCCGTCAGCCCCAGCATTTT. Translating it yields CASSEAGRQPQHF.

As to this clone: Germline is not matched at one junction end, which may reflect a read error. The chain uses TRBV7-2 and TRBJ2-1; 7 bases line up with TRBD2. Germline-derived CDR1 and CDR2 are SGHTA and FQGNSA. This CDR3 contains 14 residues. The CDR3 region is CASSSRQTPLGGVF. The DNA for the CDR3 is TGTGCCAGCAGCTCCCGCCAAACCCCTTTGGGAGGGGTCTTC.

This rearrangement joins TRBV6-5 to TRBJ1-2; no clear D gene. CDR1 is MNHEY, CDR2 SVGAGI, per germline. V lost 4 bases and J 4 bases, leaving 10 bases between the germline ends. This CDR3 is 13 amino acids long. This CDR3 is CASSSDGLYGYTF. In DNA, the CDR3 is TGTGCCAGCAGTTCCGACGGACTCTATGGCTACACCTTC.

V is TRBV5-6 and J is TRBJ2-2, with 9 bases fitting TRBD2. The CDR3 covers 19 residues. J lost 5 bases, V lost 2 bases, and 16 bases had no gene match. Germline V gene data show CDR1 as SGHDT and CDR2 as YYEEEE. CDR3 coding DNA: TGTGCCAGCAGCTTCCCTTTAACCTTAGCGGGAGAAGGTACCGGGGAGCTGTTTTTT. Residues: CASSFPLTLAGEGTGELFF.

The sample holds a few counts of this clone. The chain carries TRBV19 and TRBJ1-1; 7 positions match TRBD1. V lost 10 bases and J lost 10; bases outside the gene matches: 9. Per the germline V gene, CDR1 is LNHDA and CDR2 is SQIVND (reference sequence). There are 11 residues in the CDR3. CDR3: CATLHRGGAFF. CDR3 nucleotide sequence: TGTGCCACACTTCACAGGGGTGGAGCTTTCTTT.

The chain recombines TRBV4-3 with TRBJ2-3; 8 bases match TRBD2. The V segment lost 0 bases and the J segment 2 bases; nucleotides outside the gene matches: 4. In germline, CDR1 is LGHNA, CDR2 YSLEER. CDR3 length: 16 residues. In DNA form, the CDR3 reads TGCGCCAGCAGCCAAGACCCGGGACTAGTCACAGATACGCAGTATTTT. Translating gives CASSQDPGLVTDTQYF.

The chain recombines TRBV11-2 with TRBJ1-6; D is ambiguous. The germline CDR1 and CDR2 sequences are SGHAT and FQNNGV. V shed 0 bases and J shed 7 bases, with 13 bases lying between them. The CDR3 covers 16 residues. Here the CDR3 reads CASSLDPPPGNSPLHF. The DNA of the CDR3 is TGTGCCAGCAGCTTAGATCCCCCCCCAGGAAATTCACCCCTCCACTTT.